This T cell receptor (beta chain) was captured in a study of cytomegalovirus exposure and HLA in healthy donors. The length of the CDR3 is 16 residues. V dropped 4 bases and J dropped 5; count of bases not matched to a gene: 11. Germline lookup yields CDR1 SGDLS and CDR2 YYNGEE. PCR employed 60 Vbeta and 13 Jbeta primers. Clones were read by immunoSEQ multiplex PCR, and TCRdb kept only the in-frame ones, dropping some. This sample has 50,000 to 70,000 clones, with 65% to 85% found just once. This chain connects TRBV9 to TRBJ2-1, with 8 bases matching TRBD1. The sequence was collected from a female donor in good health and CMV-seronegative. The sequencing sample was made of PBMCs. The DNA of the CDR3 is TGTGCCAGCAGCTCTACCGGGACAGGACGAGACAATGAGCAGTTCTTC. Protein: CASSSTGTGRDNEQFF.